The T cell receptor (beta chain) described here comes from a study of T cells in localized non-small cell lung cancer. Clones were read by immunoSEQ multiplex PCR, and TCRdb kept only the in-frame ones, dropping some. The sample holds about 1,400 clones, roughly 24% seen once. Germline values: CDR1 SGHNT, CDR2 YENEEA. Trimming left V 5 bases short and J 4 bases short, with 11 bases between. The CDR3 has 14 amino acids. Study-wide results and limits: Measurement of T cell clonality placed uninvolved adjacent lung highest, above the level in tumor.

As to this clone: Its antigen is not identified.

The rearrangement uses TRBV11-3 and TRBJ1-4; D unclear. The clonotype was recovered from a man aged 18 to 50 with stage II lung adenocarcinoma. Sequencing used normal lung tissue next to the tumor, obtained before any cancer treatment. The CDR3 DNA reads as TGTGCCAGCAGCGAAAACGGGGTTAATGAAAAACTGTTTTTT. Translation: CASSENGVNEKLFF.